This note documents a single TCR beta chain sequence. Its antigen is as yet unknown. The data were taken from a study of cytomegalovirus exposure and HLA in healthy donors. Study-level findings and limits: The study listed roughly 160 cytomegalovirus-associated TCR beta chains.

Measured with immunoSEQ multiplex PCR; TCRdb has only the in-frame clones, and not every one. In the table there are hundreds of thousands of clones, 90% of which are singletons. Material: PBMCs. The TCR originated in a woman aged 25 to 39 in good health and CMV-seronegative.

CDR3 nucleotides: TGTGCCACCAGCAGAGAAACAGAGCAAGAGACCCAGTACTTC. It encodes CATSRETEQETQYF. The rearrangement joins TRBV15 to TRBJ2-5; no reliable D call. Trimming took off 0 bases at V and 2 bases at J, with 7 bases between the two ends. Per germline, CDR1 LNHNV and CDR2 YYDKDF (reference sequence). This CDR3 comprises 14 residues.